These 9 T cell receptor beta chains share one sample of origin, sequenced in a study of T cells in Graves' hyperthyroidism and ophthalmopathy. From RNA transcripts, TCR beta CDR3 regions were amplified. A set of HTBI primers served as the primers for a first-round RT-PCR of the TCR CDR3. TCRdb reanalysed the multiplex PCR reads using MiXCR and keeps one entry per CDR3 protein. This sample has a few hundred thousand distinct CDR3 sequences; less than 25% occur once, and the top ten carry 26%. Sequencing was done on a sample of blood. The receptors were gathered from a young man with Graves' hyperthyroidism.

This clonotype was observed at least ten times. The chain employs TRBV28 and TRBJ2-5; 8 positions agree with TRBD1. The trim removed 0 bases at V and 1 base at J, leaving 1 base unmatched. The germline CDR1 and CDR2 sequences are MDHEN and SYDVKM. The CDR3 is 15 residues long. CDR3: CASSLWTGAQETQYF. The CDR3 nucleotides read TGTGCCAGCAGTTTATGGACAGGGGCCCAAGAGACCCAGTACTTC.

The V and J genes are TRBV12-3 or TRBV12-4 and TRBJ1-1; D remains unclear. The germline V and J ends were trimmed by 6 bases and 0 bases, with 8 bases remaining between them. The CDR3 runs to 13 residues. CDR3 sequence reads: CASRDAMNTEAFF. The CDR3 DNA sequence: TGTGCCAGCAGGGACGCCATGAACACTGAAGCTTTCTTT.

At least ten counts were recorded for this clonotype. The gene calls are TRBV7-8 and TRBJ1-5; D possibly corresponds to TRBD1 (5 bases). The CDR3 loop spans 14 amino acids. Trimming removed 5 bases at V and 7 bases at J, with 15 bases between. The V gene's germline CDR1 is SGHVS and CDR2 FQNEAQ. This CDR3 is CASSQGRVEQPQHF. CDR3 nucleotides: TGTGCCAGCAGCCAGGGACGGGTTGAACAGCCCCAGCATTTT.

This clonotype was recorded at least ten times. CDR3 loop: CASSFKDRGRHYGYTF. The CDR3 nucleotides are TGCGCCAGCAGCTTCAAGGACAGGGGCCGCCACTATGGCTACACCTTC. The chain uses TRBV5-1 and TRBJ1-2, with 9 positions matching TRBD1. Per the germline V gene, CDR1 is SGHRS and CDR2 is YFSETQ. J was trimmed by 3 bases and V by 2 bases; bases with no gene match: 8. The CDR3 length is 16 residues.

This clonotype has a handful of counts. V and J are TRBV29-1 and TRBJ1-2; no clear D gene. Germline-derived CDR1 and CDR2 are SQVTM and ANQGSEA. The germline V and J ends were trimmed by 7 bases and 1 base, with 10 bases remaining between them. The CDR3 totals 12 residues. CDR3 DNA: TGCAGCGCCCGACCGCTTAACTATGGCTACACCTTC. It codes for CSARPLNYGYTF.

The sample holds many counts of this clonotype. This rearrangement joins TRBV2 to TRBJ2-5; a possible D gene is TRBD2 (5 bases). The CDR3 loop spans 16 amino acids. The ends were cut back, 4 bases at V and 0 bases at J, with 15 bases in the middle. In germline, CDR1 is SNHLY, CDR2 FYNNEI. This CDR3 reads CASSGRLSSYQETQYF. The DNA for the CDR3 is TGTGCCAGCAGTGGGAGACTATCTTCCTACCAAGAGACCCAGTACTTC.

In this sample, this clonotype turned up many times. V and J are TRBV19 and TRBJ1-5, with TRBD1 matching over 7 bases. Losses at the gene ends were 4 bases for V and 2 bases for J; bases not matched to a gene: 11. The CDR3 has 17 amino acids. Germline values: CDR1 LNHDA, CDR2 SQIVND (reference sequence). The DNA of the CDR3 is TGTGCCAGTAGTACAATCGACAGGGTTGAAGGCAATCAGCCCCAGCATTTT. This codes for CASSTIDRVEGNQPQHF.

This clonotype came up many times. The V and J genes are TRBV6-4 and TRBJ1-1, with a tentative D call TRBD1 (5 bases). V lost 6 bases and J 0 bases, leaving 23 bases between the germline ends. Germline values: CDR1 MRHNA, CDR2 SNTAGT. This CDR3 comprises 18 residues. This CDR3 reads CASRHYRRQTPLNTEAFF. In DNA, the CDR3 is TGTGCCAGCAGACATTATCGGAGACAGACCCCTCTGAACACTGAAGCTTTCTTT.

This clonotype was seen repeatedly, ten times or more. J is TRBJ2-7 and V is TRBV5-1; 9 bases are a match to TRBD1. The CDR3 runs to 16 residues. The V segment lost 4 bases and the J segment 3 bases; nucleotides outside the gene matches: 11. Germline assignment: CDR1 SGHRS and CDR2 YFSETQ. CDR3 coding DNA: TGCGCCAGCAGCCCACTCCTGGGGACAGGGAGCTACGAGCAGTACTTC. It translates to CASSPLLGTGSYEQYF.